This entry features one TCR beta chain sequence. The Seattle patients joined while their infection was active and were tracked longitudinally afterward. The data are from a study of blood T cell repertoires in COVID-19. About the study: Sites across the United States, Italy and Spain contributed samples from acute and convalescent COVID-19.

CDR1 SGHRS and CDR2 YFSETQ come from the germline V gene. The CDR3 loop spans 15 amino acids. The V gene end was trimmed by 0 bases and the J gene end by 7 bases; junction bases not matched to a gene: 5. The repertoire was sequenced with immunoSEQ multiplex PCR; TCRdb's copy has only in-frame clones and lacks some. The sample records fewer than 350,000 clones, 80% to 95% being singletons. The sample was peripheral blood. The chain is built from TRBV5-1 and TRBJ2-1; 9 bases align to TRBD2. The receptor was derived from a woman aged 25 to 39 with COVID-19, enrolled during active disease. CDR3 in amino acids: CASSLAAGGPNEQFF. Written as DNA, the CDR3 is TGCGCCAGCAGCTTGGCTGCGGGAGGGCCAAATGAGCAGTTCTTC.